The text below deals with one T cell receptor (beta chain). This sample was included in a study of blood T cell repertoires in COVID-19. The wider study: The origin of the acute and convalescent COVID-19 samples was the United States, Italy and Spain. Sources were T cells, B-cell-depleted T cells, or PBMCs; the material itself was cDNA or gDNA.

Germline V lookup: CDR1 LNHDA, CDR2 SQIVND (reference sequence). The CDR3 is 15 amino acids. The V segment lost 3 bases and the J segment 6 bases; nucleotides outside the gene matches: 11. As handled by the study authors: Amplifying reference gene primers gave estimates of nucleated cell counts. Generated by immunoSEQ multiplex PCR, the TCRdb table keeps only in-frame clones and is missing some. D and trimming come from the DNA, and the V and J calls and clone size come from that table. The sample has 50,000 or so clones, around nine tenths seen once; the top ten hold approximately 15%. V gene TRBV19 combines with J gene TRBJ2-7, with 7 nucleotides matching TRBD2. Sequencing was done on a sample of peripheral blood. The receptor comes from a human donor with active COVID-19. The donor label of this sample is uncertain. CDR3 region: CASSILAERPSEQYF. In DNA form, the CDR3 reads TGTGCCAGTAGTATTCTAGCGGAGCGACCTTCCGAGCAGTACTTC.